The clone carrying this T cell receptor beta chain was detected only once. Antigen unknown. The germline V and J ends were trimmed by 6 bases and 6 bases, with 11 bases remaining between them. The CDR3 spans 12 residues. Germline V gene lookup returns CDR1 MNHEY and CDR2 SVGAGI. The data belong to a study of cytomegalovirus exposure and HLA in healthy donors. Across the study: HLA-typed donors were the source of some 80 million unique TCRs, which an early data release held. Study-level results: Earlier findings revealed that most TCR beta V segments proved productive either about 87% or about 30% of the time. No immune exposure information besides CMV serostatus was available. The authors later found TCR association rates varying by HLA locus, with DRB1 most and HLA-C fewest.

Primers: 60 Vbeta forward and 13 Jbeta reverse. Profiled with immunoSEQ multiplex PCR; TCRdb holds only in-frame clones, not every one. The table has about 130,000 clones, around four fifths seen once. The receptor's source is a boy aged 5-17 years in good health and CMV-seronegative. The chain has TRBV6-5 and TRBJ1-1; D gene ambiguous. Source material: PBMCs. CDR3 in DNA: TGTGCCAGCAGCTCGCCGGGGTCTGAAGCTTTCTTT. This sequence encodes CASSSPGSEAFF.